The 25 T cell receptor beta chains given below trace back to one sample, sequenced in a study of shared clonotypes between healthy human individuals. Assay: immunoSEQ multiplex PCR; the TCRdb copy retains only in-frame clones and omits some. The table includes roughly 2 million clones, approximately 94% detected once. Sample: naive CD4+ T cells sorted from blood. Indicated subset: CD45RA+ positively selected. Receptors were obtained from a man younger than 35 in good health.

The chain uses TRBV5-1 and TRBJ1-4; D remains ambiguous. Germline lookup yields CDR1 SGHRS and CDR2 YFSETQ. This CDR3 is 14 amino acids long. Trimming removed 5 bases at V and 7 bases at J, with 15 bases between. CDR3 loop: CASRVHLVGEKLFF. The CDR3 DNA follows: TGCGCCAGCAGAGTACACCTGGTCGGTGAAAAACTGTTTTTT.

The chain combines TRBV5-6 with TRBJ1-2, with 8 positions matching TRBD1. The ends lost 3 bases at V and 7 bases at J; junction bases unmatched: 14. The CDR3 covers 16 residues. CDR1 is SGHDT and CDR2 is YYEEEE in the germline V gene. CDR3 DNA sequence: TGTGCCAGCAGCTCGCCGGGACAGGCCACAAGCGGTGGCTACACCTTC. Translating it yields CASSSPGQATSGGYTF.

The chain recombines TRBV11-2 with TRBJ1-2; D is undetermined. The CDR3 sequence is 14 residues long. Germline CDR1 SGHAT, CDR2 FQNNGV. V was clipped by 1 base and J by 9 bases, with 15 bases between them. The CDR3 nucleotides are TGTGCCAGCAGCTTAGTCCGCGATTTCGGAAGCTACACCTTC. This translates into CASSLVRDFGSYTF.

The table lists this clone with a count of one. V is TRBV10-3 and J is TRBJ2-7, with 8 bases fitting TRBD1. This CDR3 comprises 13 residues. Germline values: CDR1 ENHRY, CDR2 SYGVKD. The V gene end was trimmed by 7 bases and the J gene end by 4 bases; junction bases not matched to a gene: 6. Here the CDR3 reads CAITGQEDYEQYF. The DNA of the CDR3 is TGTGCCATCACGGGACAGGAGGATTACGAGCAGTACTTC.

CDR3 sequence: CASSWSIAKNIQYF. CDR3 DNA: TGTGCCAGCAGTTGGTCGATAGCCAAAAACATTCAGTACTTC. This rearrangement joins TRBV28 to TRBJ2-4; D not resolved. This CDR3 comprises 14 residues. With 4 bases removed from V and 0 bases from J, the gap between germline ends came to 7 bases. Germline V gives CDR1 MDHEN, CDR2 SYDVKM.

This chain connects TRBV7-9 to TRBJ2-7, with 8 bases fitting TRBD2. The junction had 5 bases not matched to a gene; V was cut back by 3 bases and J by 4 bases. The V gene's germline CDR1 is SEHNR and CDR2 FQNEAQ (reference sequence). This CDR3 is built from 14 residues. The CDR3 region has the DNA TGTGCCAGCAGCTTCGGGACTAGTACATACGAGCAGTACTTC. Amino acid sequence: CASSFGTSTYEQYF.

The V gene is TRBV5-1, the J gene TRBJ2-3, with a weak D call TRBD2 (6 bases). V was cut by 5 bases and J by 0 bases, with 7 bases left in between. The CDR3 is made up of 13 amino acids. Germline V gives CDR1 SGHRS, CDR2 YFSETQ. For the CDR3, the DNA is TGCGCCAGCAGGGAGGGCAGCACAGATACGCAGTATTTT. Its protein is CASREGSTDTQYF.

The CDR3 DNA reads TGTGCCAGCAGCGAACAGGGTAGCAATCAGCCCCAGCATTTT. Its translation is CASSEQGSNQPQHF. The chain is built from TRBV7-9 and TRBJ1-5, with D maybe TRBD1 (6 bases). Germline CDR1 is SEHNR and CDR2 is FQNEAQ (reference sequence). The CDR3 is 14 residues long. Trimming cost V 5 bases and J 0 bases, with 8 bases left between them.

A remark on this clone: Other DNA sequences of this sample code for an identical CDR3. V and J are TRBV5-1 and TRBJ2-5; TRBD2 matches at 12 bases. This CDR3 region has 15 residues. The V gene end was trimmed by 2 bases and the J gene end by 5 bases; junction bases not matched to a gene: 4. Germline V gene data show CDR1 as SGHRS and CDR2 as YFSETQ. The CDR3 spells CASSLLAGGRETQYF. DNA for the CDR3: TGCGCCAGCAGCTTACTAGCGGGGGGCCGGGAGACCCAGTACTTC.

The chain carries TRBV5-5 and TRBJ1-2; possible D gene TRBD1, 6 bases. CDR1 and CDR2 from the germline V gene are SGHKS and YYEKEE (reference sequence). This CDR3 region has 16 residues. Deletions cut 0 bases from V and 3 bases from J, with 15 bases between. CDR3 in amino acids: CASSLARGGDYYGYTF. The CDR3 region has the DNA TGTGCCAGCAGCTTGGCCAGGGGAGGAGATTACTATGGCTACACCTTC.

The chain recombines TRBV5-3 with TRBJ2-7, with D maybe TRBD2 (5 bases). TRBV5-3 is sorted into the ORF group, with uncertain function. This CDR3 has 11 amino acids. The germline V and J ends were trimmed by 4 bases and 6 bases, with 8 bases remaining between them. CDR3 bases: TGTGCCAGAAGCGGCCGGGGCGAGCAGTACTTC. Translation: CARSGRGEQYF.

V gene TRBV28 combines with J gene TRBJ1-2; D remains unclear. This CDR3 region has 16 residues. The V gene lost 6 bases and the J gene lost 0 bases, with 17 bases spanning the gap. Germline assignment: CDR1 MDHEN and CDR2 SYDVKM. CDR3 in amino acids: CASRRLSGSANYGYTF. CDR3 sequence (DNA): TGTGCCAGCAGGCGACTTTCTGGATCGGCTAACTATGGCTACACCTTC.

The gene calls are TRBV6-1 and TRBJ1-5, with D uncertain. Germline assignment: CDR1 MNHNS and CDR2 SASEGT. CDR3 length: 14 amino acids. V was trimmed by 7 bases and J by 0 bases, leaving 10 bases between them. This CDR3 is CASTRMYSNQPQHF. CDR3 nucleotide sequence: TGTGCCAGCACCCGAATGTATAGCAATCAGCCCCAGCATTTT.

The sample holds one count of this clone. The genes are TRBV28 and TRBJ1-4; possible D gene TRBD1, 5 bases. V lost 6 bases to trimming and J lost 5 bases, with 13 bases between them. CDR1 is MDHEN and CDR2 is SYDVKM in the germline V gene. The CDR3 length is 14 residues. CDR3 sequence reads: CASRLGTQNEKLFF. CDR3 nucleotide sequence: TGTGCCAGCAGACTAGGGACCCAAAATGAAAAACTGTTTTTT.

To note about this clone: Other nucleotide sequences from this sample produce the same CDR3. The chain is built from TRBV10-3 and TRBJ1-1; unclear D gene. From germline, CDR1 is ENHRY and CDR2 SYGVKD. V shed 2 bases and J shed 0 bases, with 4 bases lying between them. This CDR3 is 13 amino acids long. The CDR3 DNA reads TGTGCCATCAGTGAGGGTCTGAACACTGAAGCTTTCTTT. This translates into CAISEGLNTEAFF.

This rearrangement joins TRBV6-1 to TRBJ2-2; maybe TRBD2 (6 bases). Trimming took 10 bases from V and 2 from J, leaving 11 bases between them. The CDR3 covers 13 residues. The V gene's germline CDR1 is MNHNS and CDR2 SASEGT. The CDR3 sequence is CATRRDNTGELFF. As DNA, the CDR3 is TGTGCCACAAGGCGGGATAACACCGGGGAGCTGTTTTTT.

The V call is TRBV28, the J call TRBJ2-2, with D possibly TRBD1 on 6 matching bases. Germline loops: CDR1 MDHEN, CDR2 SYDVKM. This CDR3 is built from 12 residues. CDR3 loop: CAWGPDTGELFF. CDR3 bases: TGTGCGTGGGGGCCGGACACCGGGGAGCTGTTTTTT.

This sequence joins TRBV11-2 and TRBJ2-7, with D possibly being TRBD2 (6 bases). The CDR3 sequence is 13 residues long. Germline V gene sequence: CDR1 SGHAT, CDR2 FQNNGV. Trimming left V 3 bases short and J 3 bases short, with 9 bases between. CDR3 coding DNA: TGTGCCAGCAGCTTCGGAGGGGACTACGAGCAGTACTTC. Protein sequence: CASSFGGDYEQYF.

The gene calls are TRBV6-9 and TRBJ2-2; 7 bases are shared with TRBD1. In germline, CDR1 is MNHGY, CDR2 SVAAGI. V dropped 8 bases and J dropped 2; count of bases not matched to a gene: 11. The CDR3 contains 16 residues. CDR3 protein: CASCESRDRNTGELFF. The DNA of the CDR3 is TGTGCCAGCTGCGAGTCCCGGGACAGAAACACCGGGGAGCTGTTTTTT.

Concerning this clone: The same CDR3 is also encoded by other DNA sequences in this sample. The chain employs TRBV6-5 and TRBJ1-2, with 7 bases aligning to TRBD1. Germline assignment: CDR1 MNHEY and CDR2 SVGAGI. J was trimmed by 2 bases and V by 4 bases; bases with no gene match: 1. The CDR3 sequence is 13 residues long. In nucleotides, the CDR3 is TGTGCCAGCAGTTCAGGGGGAAACTATGGCTACACCTTC. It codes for CASSSGGNYGYTF.

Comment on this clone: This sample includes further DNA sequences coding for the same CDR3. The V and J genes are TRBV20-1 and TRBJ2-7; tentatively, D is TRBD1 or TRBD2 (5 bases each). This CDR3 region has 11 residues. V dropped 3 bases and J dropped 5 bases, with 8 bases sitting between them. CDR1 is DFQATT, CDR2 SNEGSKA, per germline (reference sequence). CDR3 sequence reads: CSASLGDEQYF. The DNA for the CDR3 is TGCAGTGCTAGTTTGGGGGACGAGCAGTACTTC.

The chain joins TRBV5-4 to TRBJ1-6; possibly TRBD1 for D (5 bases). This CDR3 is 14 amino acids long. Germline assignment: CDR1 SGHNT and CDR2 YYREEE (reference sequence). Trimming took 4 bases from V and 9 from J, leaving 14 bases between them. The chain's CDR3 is CASSPDGGTSPLHF. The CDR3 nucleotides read TGTGCCAGCAGCCCTGACGGGGGGACTTCACCCCTCCACTTT.

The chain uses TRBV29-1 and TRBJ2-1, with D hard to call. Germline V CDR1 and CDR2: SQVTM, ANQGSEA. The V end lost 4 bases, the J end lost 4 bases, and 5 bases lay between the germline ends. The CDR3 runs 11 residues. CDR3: CSVVIYNEQFF. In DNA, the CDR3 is TGCAGCGTTGTAATTTACAATGAGCAGTTCTTC.

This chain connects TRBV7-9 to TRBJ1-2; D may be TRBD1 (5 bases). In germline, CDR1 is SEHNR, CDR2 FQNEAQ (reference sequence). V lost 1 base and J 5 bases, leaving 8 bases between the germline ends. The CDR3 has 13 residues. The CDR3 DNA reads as TGTGCCAGCAGCTTAGGGGACGGTTATGGCTACACCTTC. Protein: CASSLGDGYGYTF. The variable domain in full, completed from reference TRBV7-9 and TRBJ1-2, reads DTGVSQNPRHKITKRGQNVTFRCDPISEHNRLYWYRQTLGQGPEFLTYFQNEAQLEKSRLLSDRFSAERPKGSFSTLEIQRTEQGDSAMYLCASSLGDGYGYTFGSGTRLTVV.

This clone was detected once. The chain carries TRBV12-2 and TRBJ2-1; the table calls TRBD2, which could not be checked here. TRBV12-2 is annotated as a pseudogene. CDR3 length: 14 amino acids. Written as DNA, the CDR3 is TGTGCAAGTCGGCGGGCGGGACCTACGGATGAGCAGTTCTTC. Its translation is CASRRAGPTDEQFF.